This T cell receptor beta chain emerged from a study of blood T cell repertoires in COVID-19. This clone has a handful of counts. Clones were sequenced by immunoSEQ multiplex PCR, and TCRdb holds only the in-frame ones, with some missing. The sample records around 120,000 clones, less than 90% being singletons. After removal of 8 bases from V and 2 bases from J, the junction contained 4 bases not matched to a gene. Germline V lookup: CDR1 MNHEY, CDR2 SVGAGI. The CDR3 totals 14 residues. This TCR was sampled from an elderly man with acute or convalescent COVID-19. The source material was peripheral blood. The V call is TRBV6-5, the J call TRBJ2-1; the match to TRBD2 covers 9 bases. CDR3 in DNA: TGTGCCAGCGATAGCGGGGGCACCTACAATGAGCAGTTCTTC. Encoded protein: CASDSGGTYNEQFF.